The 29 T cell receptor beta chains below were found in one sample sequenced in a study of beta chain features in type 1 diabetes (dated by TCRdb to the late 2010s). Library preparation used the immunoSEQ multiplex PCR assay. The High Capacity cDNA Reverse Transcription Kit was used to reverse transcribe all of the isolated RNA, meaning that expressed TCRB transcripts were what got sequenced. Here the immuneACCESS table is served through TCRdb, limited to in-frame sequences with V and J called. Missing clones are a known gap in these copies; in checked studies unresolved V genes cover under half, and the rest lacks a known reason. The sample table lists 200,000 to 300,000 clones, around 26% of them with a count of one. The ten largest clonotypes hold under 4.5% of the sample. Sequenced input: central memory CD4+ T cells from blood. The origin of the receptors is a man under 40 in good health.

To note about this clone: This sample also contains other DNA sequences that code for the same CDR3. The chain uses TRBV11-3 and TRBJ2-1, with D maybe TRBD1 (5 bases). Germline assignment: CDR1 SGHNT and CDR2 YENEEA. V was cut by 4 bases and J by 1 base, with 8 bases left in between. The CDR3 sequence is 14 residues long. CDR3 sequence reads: CASSSQGSYNEQFF. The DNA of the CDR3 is TGTGCCAGCAGCTCCCAGGGTTCCTACAATGAGCAGTTCTTC.

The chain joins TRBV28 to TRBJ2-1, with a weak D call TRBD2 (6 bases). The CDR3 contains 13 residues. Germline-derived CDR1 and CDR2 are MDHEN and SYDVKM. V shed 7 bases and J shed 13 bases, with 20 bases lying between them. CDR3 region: CASTTLGGAGQFF. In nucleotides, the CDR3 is TGTGCCAGCACCACCCTGGGCGGGGCGGGACAGTTCTTC. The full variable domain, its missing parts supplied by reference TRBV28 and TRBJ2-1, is DVKVTQSSRYLVKRTGEKVFLECVQDMDHENMFWYRQDPGLGLRLIYFSYDVKMKEKGDIPEGYSVSREKKERFSLILESASTNQTSMYLCASTTLGGAGQFFGPGTRLTVL.

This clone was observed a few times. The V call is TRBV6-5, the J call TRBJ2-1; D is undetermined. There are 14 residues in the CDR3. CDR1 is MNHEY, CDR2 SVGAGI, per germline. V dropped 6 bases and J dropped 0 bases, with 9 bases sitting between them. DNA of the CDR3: TGTGCCAGCAGCCGTAGGAGCTCCTACAATGAGCAGTTCTTC. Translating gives CASSRRSSYNEQFF.

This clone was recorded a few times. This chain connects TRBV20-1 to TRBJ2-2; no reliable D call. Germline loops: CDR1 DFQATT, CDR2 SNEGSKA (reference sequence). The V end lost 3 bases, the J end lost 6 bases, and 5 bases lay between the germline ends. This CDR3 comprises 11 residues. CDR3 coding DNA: TGCAGTGCTAGTCGCGCCGGGGAGCTGTTTTTT. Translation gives CSASRAGELFF.

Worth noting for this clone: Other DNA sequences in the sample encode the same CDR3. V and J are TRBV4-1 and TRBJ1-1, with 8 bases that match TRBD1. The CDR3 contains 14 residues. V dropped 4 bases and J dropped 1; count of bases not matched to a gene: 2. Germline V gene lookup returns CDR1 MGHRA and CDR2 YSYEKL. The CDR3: CASSPDRANTEAFF. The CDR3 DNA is TGCGCCAGCAGCCCGGACAGGGCGAACACTGAAGCTTTCTTT.

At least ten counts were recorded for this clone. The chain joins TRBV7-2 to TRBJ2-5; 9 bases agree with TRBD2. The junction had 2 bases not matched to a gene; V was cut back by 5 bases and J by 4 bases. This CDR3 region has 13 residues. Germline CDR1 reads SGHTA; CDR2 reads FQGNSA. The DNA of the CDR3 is TGTGCCAGCAGCCTGACTAGCGGAGAGACCCAGTACTTC. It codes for CASSLTSGETQYF.

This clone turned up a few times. The CDR3 protein is CASSESAREQFF. The CDR3 DNA sequence: TGTGCCAGCAGTGAATCCGCCAGAGAGCAGTTCTTC. This chain uses TRBV2 with TRBJ2-1; D unresolved. The germline V and J ends were trimmed by 2 bases and 10 bases, with 9 bases remaining between them. CDR3 length equals 12 residues. Germline-derived CDR1 and CDR2 are SNHLY and FYNNEI.

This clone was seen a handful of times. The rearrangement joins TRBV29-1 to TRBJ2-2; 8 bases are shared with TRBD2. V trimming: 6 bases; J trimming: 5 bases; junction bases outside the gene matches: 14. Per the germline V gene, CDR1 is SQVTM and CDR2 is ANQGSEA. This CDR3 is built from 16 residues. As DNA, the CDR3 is TGCAGCGTCGCTTCGGTAGGGCGGGAGGTAACCGGGGAGCTGTTTTTT. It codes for CSVASVGREVTGELFF.

DNA of the CDR3: TGTGCCAGCAGCTTGGGGAGCCAGACCCAGTACTTC. This translates into CASSLGSQTQYF. This sequence joins TRBV7-2 and TRBJ2-5; perhaps TRBD2 as D (5 bases). With 3 bases removed from V and 6 bases from J, the gap between germline ends came to 8 bases. Germline values: CDR1 SGHTA, CDR2 FQGNSA. This CDR3 contains 12 residues.

CDR3: CASSVTSGGSYNEQFF. DNA for the CDR3: TGCGCCAGCAGCGTGACTAGCGGGGGCTCCTACAATGAGCAGTTCTTC. The V and J genes are TRBV5-1 and TRBJ2-1, with 12 positions matching TRBD2. Germline CDR1 and CDR2: SGHRS and YFSETQ. V lost 4 bases and J lost 0; bases outside the gene matches: 2. The CDR3 spans 16 residues.

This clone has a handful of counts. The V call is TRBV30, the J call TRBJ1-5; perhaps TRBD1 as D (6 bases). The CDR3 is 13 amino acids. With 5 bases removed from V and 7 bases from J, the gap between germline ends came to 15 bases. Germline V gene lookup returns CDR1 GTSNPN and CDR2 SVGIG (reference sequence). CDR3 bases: TGTGCCTGGGCCGGCAGGGGAGACCAGCCCCAGCATTTT. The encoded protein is CAWAGRGDQPQHF.

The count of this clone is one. DNA of the CDR3: TGTGCCAGCAGCTTAGCGGGACAAGATACGCAGTATTTT. Its protein is CASSLAGQDTQYF. This chain uses TRBV7-2 with TRBJ2-3; possible D gene TRBD1, 6 bases. The CDR3 runs 13 residues. Germline lookup yields CDR1 SGHTA and CDR2 FQGNSA. Trimming cost V 0 bases and J 5 bases, with 6 bases left between them.

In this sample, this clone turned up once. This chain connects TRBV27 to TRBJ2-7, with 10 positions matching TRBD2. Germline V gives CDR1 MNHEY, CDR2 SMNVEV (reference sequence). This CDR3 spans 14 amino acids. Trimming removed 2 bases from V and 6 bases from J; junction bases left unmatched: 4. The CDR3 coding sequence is TGTGCCAGCAGTTTACTAGCGGGAGCCTTCGAGCAGTACTTC. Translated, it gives CASSLLAGAFEQYF.

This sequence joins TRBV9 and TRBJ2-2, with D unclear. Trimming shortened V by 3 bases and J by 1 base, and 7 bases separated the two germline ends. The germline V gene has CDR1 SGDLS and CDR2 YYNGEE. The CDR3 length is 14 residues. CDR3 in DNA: TGTGCCAGCAGCGGTCAGCTGAACACCGGGGAGCTGTTTTTT. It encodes CASSGQLNTGELFF.

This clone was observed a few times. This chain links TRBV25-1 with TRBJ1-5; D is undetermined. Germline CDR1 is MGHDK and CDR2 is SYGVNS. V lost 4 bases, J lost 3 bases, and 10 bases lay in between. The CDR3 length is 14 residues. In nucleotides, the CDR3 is TGTGCCAGCAGTGGACCGGGTCCCAATCAGCCCCAGCATTTT. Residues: CASSGPGPNQPQHF.

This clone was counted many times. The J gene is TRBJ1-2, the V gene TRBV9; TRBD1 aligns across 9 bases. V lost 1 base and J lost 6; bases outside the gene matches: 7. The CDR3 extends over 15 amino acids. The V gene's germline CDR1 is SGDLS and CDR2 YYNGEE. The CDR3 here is CASSVSGQGKDGYTF. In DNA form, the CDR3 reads TGTGCCAGCAGCGTATCGGGACAGGGAAAGGATGGCTACACCTTC. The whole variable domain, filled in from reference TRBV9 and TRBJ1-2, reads DSGVTQTPKHLITATGQRVTLRCSPRSGDLSVYWYQQSLDQGLQFLIQYYNGEERAKGNILERFSAQQFPDLHSELNLSSLELGDSALYFCASSVSGQGKDGYTFGSGTRLTVV.

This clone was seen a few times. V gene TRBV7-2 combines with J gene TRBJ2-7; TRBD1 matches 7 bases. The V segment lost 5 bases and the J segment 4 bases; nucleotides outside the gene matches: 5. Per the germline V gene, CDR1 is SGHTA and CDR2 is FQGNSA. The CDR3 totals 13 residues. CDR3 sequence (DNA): TGTGCCAGCAGCGAGGGACAGTCATACGAGCAGTACTTC. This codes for CASSEGQSYEQYF. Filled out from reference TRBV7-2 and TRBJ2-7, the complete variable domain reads GAGVSQSPSNKVTEKGKDVELRCDPISGHTALYWYRQSLGQGLEFLIYFQGNSAPDKSGLPSDRFSAERTGGSVSTLTIQRTQQEDSAVYLCASSEGQSYEQYFGPGTRLTVT.

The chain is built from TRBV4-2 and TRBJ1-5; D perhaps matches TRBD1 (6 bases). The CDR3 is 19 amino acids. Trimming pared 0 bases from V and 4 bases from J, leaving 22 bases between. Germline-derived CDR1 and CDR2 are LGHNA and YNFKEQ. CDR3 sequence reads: CASSQDTSSGKGGNQPQHF. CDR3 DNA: TGTGCCAGCAGCCAAGATACTTCGAGCGGTAAGGGGGGTAATCAGCCCCAGCATTTT.

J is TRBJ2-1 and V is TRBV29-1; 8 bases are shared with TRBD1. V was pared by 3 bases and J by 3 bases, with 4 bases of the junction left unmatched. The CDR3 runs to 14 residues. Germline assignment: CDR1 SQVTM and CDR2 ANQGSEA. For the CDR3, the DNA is TGCAGCGTTGACCGGGACAGGAACTACAATGAGCAGTTCTTC. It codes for CSVDRDRNYNEQFF.

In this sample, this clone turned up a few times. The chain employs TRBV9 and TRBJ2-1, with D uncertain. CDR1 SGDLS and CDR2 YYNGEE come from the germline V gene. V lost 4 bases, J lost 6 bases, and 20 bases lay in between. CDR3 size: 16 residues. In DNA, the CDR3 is TGTGCCAGCAGCCCCACCTCCGCGGCATCGAGCAATGAGCAGTTCTTC. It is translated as CASSPTSAASSNEQFF.

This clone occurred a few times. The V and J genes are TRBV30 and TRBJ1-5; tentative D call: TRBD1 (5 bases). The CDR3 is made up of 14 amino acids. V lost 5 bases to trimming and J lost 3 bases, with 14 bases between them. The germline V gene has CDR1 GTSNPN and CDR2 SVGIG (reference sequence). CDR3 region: CAWGEATVNQPQHF. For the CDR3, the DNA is TGTGCCTGGGGGGAGGCGACAGTCAATCAGCCCCAGCATTTT.

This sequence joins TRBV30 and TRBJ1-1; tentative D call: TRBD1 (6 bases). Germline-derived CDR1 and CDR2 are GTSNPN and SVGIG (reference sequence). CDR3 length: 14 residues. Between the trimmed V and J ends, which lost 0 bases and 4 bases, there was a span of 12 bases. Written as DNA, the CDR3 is TGTGCCTGGAGTGTTCAGGGGTACGGCACTGAAGCTTTCTTT. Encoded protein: CAWSVQGYGTEAFF.

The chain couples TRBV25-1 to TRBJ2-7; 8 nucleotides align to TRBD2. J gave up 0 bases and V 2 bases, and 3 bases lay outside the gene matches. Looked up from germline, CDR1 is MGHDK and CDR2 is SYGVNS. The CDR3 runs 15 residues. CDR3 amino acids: CASSEPSGSSYEQYF. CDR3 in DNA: TGTGCCAGCAGTGAACCGAGCGGGAGCTCCTACGAGCAGTACTTC.

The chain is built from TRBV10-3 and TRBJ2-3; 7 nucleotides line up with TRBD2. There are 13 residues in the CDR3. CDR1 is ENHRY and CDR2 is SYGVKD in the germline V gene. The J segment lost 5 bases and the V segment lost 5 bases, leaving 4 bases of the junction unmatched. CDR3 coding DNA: TGTGCCATCAGTCGGGAGGTAGGAGATACGCAGTATTTT. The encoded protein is CAISREVGDTQYF.

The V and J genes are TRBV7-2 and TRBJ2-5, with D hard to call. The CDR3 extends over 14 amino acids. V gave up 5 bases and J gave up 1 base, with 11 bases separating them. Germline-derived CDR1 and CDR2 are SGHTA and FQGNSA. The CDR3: CASSTGRIQETQYF. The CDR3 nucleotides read TGTGCCAGCAGCACCGGACGGATCCAAGAGACCCAGTACTTC. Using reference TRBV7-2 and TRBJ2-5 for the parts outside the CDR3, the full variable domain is GAGVSQSPSNKVTEKGKDVELRCDPISGHTALYWYRQSLGQGLEFLIYFQGNSAPDKSGLPSDRFSAERTGGSVSTLTIQRTQQEDSAVYLCASSTGRIQETQYFGPGTRLLVL.

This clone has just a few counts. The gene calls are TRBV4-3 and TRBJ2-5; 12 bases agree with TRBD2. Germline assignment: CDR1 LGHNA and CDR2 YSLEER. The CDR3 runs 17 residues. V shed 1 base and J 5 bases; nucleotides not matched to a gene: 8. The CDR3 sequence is CASSQAPLAGGGETQYF. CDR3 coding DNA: TGCGCCAGCAGCCAAGCGCCCCTAGCGGGAGGGGGGGAGACCCAGTACTTC.

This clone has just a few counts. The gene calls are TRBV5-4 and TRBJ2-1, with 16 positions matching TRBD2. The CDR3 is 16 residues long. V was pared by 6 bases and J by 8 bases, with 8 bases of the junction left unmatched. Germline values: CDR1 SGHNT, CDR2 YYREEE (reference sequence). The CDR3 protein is CASNKGTSGRADEQFF. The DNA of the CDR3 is TGTGCCAGCAACAAGGGGACTAGCGGGAGGGCTGATGAGCAGTTCTTC.

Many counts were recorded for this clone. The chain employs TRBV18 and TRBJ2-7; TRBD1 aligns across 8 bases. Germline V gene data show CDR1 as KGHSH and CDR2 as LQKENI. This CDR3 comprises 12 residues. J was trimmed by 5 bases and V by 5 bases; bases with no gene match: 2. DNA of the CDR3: TGTGCCAGCTCATACAGGGGGGACGAGCAGTACTTC. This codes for CASSYRGDEQYF.

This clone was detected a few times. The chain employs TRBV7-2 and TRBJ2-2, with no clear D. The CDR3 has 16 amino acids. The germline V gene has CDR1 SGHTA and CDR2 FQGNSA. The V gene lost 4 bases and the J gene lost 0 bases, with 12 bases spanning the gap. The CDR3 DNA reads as TGTGCCAGCAGCTCGAACGCCTTAGCGAACACCGGGGAGCTGTTTTTT. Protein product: CASSSNALANTGELFF. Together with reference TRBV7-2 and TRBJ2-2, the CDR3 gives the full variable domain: GAGVSQSPSNKVTEKGKDVELRCDPISGHTALYWYRQSLGQGLEFLIYFQGNSAPDKSGLPSDRFSAERTGGSVSTLTIQRTQQEDSAVYLCASSSNALANTGELFFGEGSRLTVL.